One T cell receptor beta chain is described in this entry. This record belongs to a study of blood T cell repertoires in COVID-19. The V and J ends lost 0 bases and 6 bases, in that order; junction bases with no gene match: 11. Germline lookup yields CDR1 LGHNA and CDR2 YNFKEQ. The CDR3 spans 17 residues. Sequencing used immunoSEQ multiplex PCR; TCRdb keeps in-frame clones, though not all of them. The sample lists about 140,000 clones; about 87% were seen once. The TCR was taken from a human donor in a cohort sampled during active COVID-19. The rearrangement links TRBV4-2 to TRBJ2-3; 8 bases line up with TRBD2. Sequencing was carried out using peripheral blood. The CDR3 sequence is CASSQDSRGGGADTQYF. The CDR3 coding sequence is TGTGCCAGCAGCCAAGACTCCCGGGGGGGCGGTGCGGATACGCAGTATTTT.